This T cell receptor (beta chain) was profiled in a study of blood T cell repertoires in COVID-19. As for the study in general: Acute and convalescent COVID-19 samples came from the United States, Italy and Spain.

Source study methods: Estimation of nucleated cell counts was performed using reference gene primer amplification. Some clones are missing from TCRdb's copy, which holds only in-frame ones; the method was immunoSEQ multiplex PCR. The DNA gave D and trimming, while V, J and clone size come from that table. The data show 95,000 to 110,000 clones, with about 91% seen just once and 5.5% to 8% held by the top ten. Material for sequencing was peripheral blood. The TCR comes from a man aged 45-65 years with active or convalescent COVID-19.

The CDR3 region has the DNA TGCGCCAGCAGAGGAGGAGGAGGTAATGAAAAACTGTTTTTT. It yields the protein CASRGGGGNEKLFF. The chain joins TRBV5-1 to TRBJ1-4; D is ambiguous. Germline V lookup: CDR1 SGHRS, CDR2 YFSETQ. This CDR3 contains 14 residues. With 5 bases removed from V and 4 bases from J, the gap between germline ends came to 12 bases.